The present TCR beta chain was sequenced within a study of blood T cells in healthy people across ages. Broader study findings: The study found more naive CD4+ cells and higher diversity in long-lived than aged donors.

The CDR3 is made up of 16 amino acids. Looked up from germline, CDR1 is DFQATT and CDR2 is SNEGSKA (reference sequence). The V end was cut by 8 bases, the J end by 4 bases, with 24 bases between. A second PCR, run for about 7 to 11 cycles, used a sample-barcoded 5' primer plus a J-beta primer mix. Each CDR3 protein is one row after TCRdb ran MiXCR on the 5' RACE reads. The sample includes hundreds of thousands of distinct CDR3 sequences, 40% to 50% of them seen just once. As concerns this clonotype: Its antigen is not identified.

The J gene is TRBJ1-5, the V gene TRBV20-1; D not certain. Input material: blood. The receptor was derived from a man older than 75 in good health. The CDR3 DNA follows: TGCAGTTCCATCCGACGGACGGCCGAGGGAAATCAGCCCCAGCATTTT. Encoded protein: CSSIRRTAEGNQPQHF.